The clone carrying this TCR beta chain was recorded a few times. Its antigen remains unidentified. Researchers prepared the TCRbeta library using unique molecular identifiers, the study reports. Using its own MiXCR run on the PCR reads, TCRdb lists one record per CDR3 protein. Of hundreds of thousands of distinct CDR3 sequences detected, about 12% appear once; the ten largest clones hold 0.79%. This record comes from a study of T-cell reconstitution after alpha-beta-depleted transplantation in children. Notes on the study in general: One year post-transplant, T-cell counts and diversity were largely derived from T cells produced anew. About two months after transplant, alpha-beta T cells reportedly came from several hundred expanded graft clones. Some patients owed their high day-60 TCRbeta diversity to surviving recipient T cells and thymic progenitors.

V lost 5 bases and J lost 3, with 21 bases in between. Per germline, CDR1 SGHRS and CDR2 YFSETQ. The CDR3 totals 17 residues. This sequence was found in a girl aged 2-10 years with congenital amegakaryocytic thrombocytopenia, due to receive a stem cell transplant. The rearrangement uses TRBV5-1 and TRBJ1-5; D is ambiguous. Sample: PBMCs, taken before TCRalphabeta/CD19-depleted stem cell transplant. The CDR3 DNA reads as TGCGCCAGCAGTCCAGGTTTTTTGGGGATAAACAATCAGCCCCAGCATTTT. Its protein is CASSPGFLGINNQPQHF.